One sample yielded the 22 T cell receptor beta chains listed below, sequenced in a study of cytomegalovirus exposure and HLA in healthy donors. The PCR was carried out with 60 Vbeta primers and 13 Jbeta primers. This table comes from immunoSEQ multiplex PCR, and its TCRdb copy is limited to in-frame clones, with some not included. Among approximately 190,000 clones, roughly 80% were seen once, and the ten largest hold 3.4%. Sequencing was done on a sample of PBMCs. The receptors were sampled from a man in his forties in good health and CMV-seropositive.

The V call is TRBV30, the J call TRBJ2-7; D is ambiguous. V was shortened by 5 bases and J by 2 bases, with 13 bases between the two germline ends. Germline V CDR1 and CDR2: GTSNPN, SVGIG (reference sequence). The CDR3 runs to 13 residues. The CDR3 nucleotides are TGTGCCTGGGCGGATCTTCCCCCCTACGAGCAGTACTTC. Encoded protein: CAWADLPPYEQYF.

The chain uses TRBV5-4 and TRBJ1-1; D is possibly TRBD1 (5 bases). V lost 4 bases and J 0 bases, leaving 19 bases between the germline ends. In germline, CDR1 is SGHNT, CDR2 YYREEE (reference sequence). This CDR3 spans 17 amino acids. For the CDR3, the DNA is TGTGCCAGCAGCCCGCTTTCGGCGGGGGATTTGAACACTGAAGCTTTCTTT. As protein: CASSPLSAGDLNTEAFF.

The chain has TRBV28 and TRBJ2-7; no clear D. This CDR3 contains 14 residues. CDR1 is MDHEN and CDR2 is SYDVKM in the germline V gene. Deletions cut 3 bases from V and 0 bases from J, with 9 bases between. The CDR3 reads CASSFALASYEQYF. The CDR3, as DNA: TGTGCCAGCAGTTTCGCACTCGCCTCCTACGAGCAGTACTTC.

The chain is built from TRBV4-1 and TRBJ1-1; no clear D. The CDR3 loop spans 16 amino acids. Germline V CDR1 and CDR2: MGHRA, YSYEKL. V was clipped by 3 bases and J by 3 bases, with 17 bases between them. CDR3 residues: CASSHSPGVEDTEAFF. The CDR3 coding sequence is TGCGCCAGCAGCCATAGCCCTGGGGTGGAGGACACTGAAGCTTTCTTT.

The chain employs TRBV27 and TRBJ2-3, with 7 bases aligning to TRBD1. The CDR3 sequence is 16 residues long. Germline CDR1 and CDR2: MNHEY and SMNVEV (reference sequence). V shed 8 bases and J 5 bases; nucleotides not matched to a gene: 16. The CDR3 protein is CASGDPSRRDRDTQYF. The CDR3 DNA follows: TGTGCCAGCGGAGACCCCTCCCGAAGGGACAGAGATACGCAGTATTTT.

The chain is built from TRBV6-6 and TRBJ1-5; possible D gene TRBD1, 6 bases. V lost 5 bases, J lost 6 bases, and 14 bases lay in between. The CDR3 length is 14 residues. Germline V gene lookup returns CDR1 MNHNY and CDR2 SVGAGI (reference sequence). CDR3 DNA: TGTGCCAGCAGTGGGGGGGCAGGGTTTCAGCCCCAGCATTTT. This encodes CASSGGAGFQPQHF.

This clone was seen only a few times. The CDR3 sequence: CASSGAGRSSYEQYF. Here the CDR3 DNA reads TGTGCCAGCAGTGGGGCAGGCCGAAGCTCCTACGAGCAGTACTTC. The chain combines TRBV2 with TRBJ2-7; D is uncertain. The CDR3 runs 15 residues. The V gene lost 4 bases and the J gene lost 0 bases, with 13 bases spanning the gap. Germline V CDR1 and CDR2: SNHLY, FYNNEI. The variable domain in full, with the rest retrieved from reference TRBV2 and TRBJ2-7, is EPEVTQTPSHQVTQMGQEVILRCVPISNHLYFYWYRQILGQKVEFLVSFYNNEISEKSEIFDDQFSVERPDGSNFTLKIRSTKLEDSAMYFCASSGAGRSSYEQYFGPGTRLTVT.

This chain links TRBV5-1 with TRBJ1-2; 9 bases agree with TRBD1. After removal of 4 bases from V and 4 bases from J, the junction contained 5 bases not matched to a gene. CDR1 is SGHRS, CDR2 YFSETQ, per germline. The CDR3 consists of 14 residues. In DNA, the CDR3 is TGCGCCAGCAGCCCCTCGACAGGGGGCTATGGCTACACCTTC. Translating it yields CASSPSTGGYGYTF. The whole variable domain, filled in from reference TRBV5-1 and TRBJ1-2, reads KAGVTQTPRYLIKTRGQQVTLSCSPISGHRSVSWYQQTPGQGLQFLFEYFSETQRNKGNFPGRFSGRQFSNSRSEMNVSTLELGDSALYLCASSPSTGGYGYTFGSGTRLTVV.

The gene calls are TRBV7-3 and TRBJ2-3; 14 bases agree with TRBD2. Looked up from germline, CDR1 is SGHTA and CDR2 is FQGTGA. The CDR3 has 17 amino acids. Unmatched junction bases numbered 7, after V lost 5 bases and J lost 3 bases. This CDR3 reads CASSTWGLAGETDTQYF. In DNA, the CDR3 is TGTGCCAGCAGCACATGGGGACTAGCGGGAGAGACAGATACGCAGTATTTT. Drawing the rest from reference TRBV7-3 and TRBJ2-3, the complete variable domain is GAGVSQTPSNKVTEKGKYVELRCDPISGHTALYWYRQSLGQGPEFLIYFQGTGAADDSGLPNDRFFAVRPEGSVSTLKIQRTERGDSAVYLCASSTWGLAGETDTQYFGPGTRLTVL.

Only a few counts were recorded for this clone. The chain links TRBV6-1 to TRBJ2-7, with D possibly matching TRBD2 (6 bases). V was cut by 7 bases and J by 3 bases, with 16 bases left in between. This CDR3 spans 14 amino acids. Germline CDR1 MNHNS, CDR2 SASEGT. CDR3 nucleotides: TGTGCCAGCACCGGGGAGGACCCCCTCTACGAGCAGTACTTC. Encoded protein: CASTGEDPLYEQYF.

The chain employs TRBV27 and TRBJ1-4, with 7 bases aligning to TRBD1. This CDR3 comprises 14 residues. Losses at the gene ends were 6 bases for V and 7 bases for J; bases not matched to a gene: 8. In germline, CDR1 is MNHEY, CDR2 SMNVEV (reference sequence). The CDR3 here is CASRIHRGAEKLFF. The CDR3, as DNA: TGTGCCAGCAGGATCCACAGGGGAGCTGAAAAACTGTTTTTT.

The gene calls are TRBV6-5 and TRBJ2-7, with D maybe TRBD2 (6 bases). The CDR3 length is 14 residues. The germline V gene encodes CDR1 MNHEY and CDR2 SVGAGI. Deletions cut 4 bases from V and 6 bases from J, with 16 bases between. In nucleotides, the CDR3 is TGTGCCAGCAGTTCCGGCGGGATTGATCTCGAGCAGTACTTC. This codes for CASSSGGIDLEQYF.

This clone was picked up a small number of times. The chain uses TRBV6-1 and TRBJ2-2, with TRBD1 as a possible D gene (5 bases). V lost 7 bases and J 3 bases, leaving 12 bases between the germline ends. Germline assignment: CDR1 MNHNS and CDR2 SASEGT. This CDR3 comprises 14 residues. The CDR3 region is CASTTLGHTGELFF. CDR3 nucleotides: TGTGCCAGCACCACGCTGGGGCACACCGGGGAGCTGTTTTTT.

This sequence joins TRBV10-3 and TRBJ2-1; D perhaps matches TRBD2 (5 bases). The germline V gene has CDR1 ENHRY and CDR2 SYGVKD. CDR3 size: 16 residues. The V end lost 0 bases, the J end lost 7 bases, and 16 bases lay between the germline ends. This CDR3 is CAISESWQLRGNEQFF. CDR3 coding DNA: TGTGCCATCAGTGAGTCATGGCAGCTCCGGGGTAATGAGCAGTTCTTC.

The rearrangement links TRBV6-5 to TRBJ1-2; 7 positions agree with TRBD1. The CDR3 covers 10 residues. Losses at the gene ends were 10 bases for V and 6 bases for J; bases not matched to a gene: 2. Germline V gene data show CDR1 as MNHEY and CDR2 as SVGAGI. CDR3 amino acids: CATGTDGYTF. CDR3 nucleotide sequence: TGTGCCACCGGGACAGATGGCTACACCTTC.

The V gene is TRBV25-1, the J gene TRBJ2-5, with TRBD1 identical over 7 bases. The V gene's germline CDR1 is MGHDK and CDR2 SYGVNS. CDR3 size: 18 residues. The ends lost 0 bases at V and 2 bases at J; junction bases unmatched: 12. In DNA, the CDR3 is TGTGCCAGCAGTGAATATCGGGCAGGGGGTGTTCGGCAAGAGACCCAGTACTTC. The encoded protein is CASSEYRAGGVRQETQYF.

CDR3 region: CASNGLGAGMHEQFF. The CDR3 nucleotides read TGTGCCAGCAACGGTTTAGGGGCGGGGATGCATGAGCAGTTCTTC. This chain uses TRBV7-8 with TRBJ2-1, with D possibly matching TRBD2 (6 bases). Germline V lookup: CDR1 SGHVS, CDR2 FQNEAQ. The V end was cut by 7 bases, the J end by 8 bases, with 21 bases between. The CDR3 is made up of 15 amino acids.

The chain uses TRBV25-1 and TRBJ2-3, with TRBD1 matching over 7 bases. The CDR3 has 11 residues. After removal of 6 bases from V and 8 bases from J, the junction contained 2 bases not matched to a gene. The germline V gene encodes CDR1 MGHDK and CDR2 SYGVNS. DNA for the CDR3: TGTGCCAGCAGAGACAGGGTTACGCAGTATTTT. Amino acid sequence: CASRDRVTQYF.

The chain is built from TRBV28 and TRBJ1-3; D uncertain. Per germline, CDR1 MDHEN and CDR2 SYDVKM. V lost 2 bases to trimming and J lost 0 bases, with 8 bases between them. The CDR3 extends over 15 amino acids. The CDR3 sequence: CASSLGPFSGNTIYF. The CDR3 DNA is TGTGCCAGCAGTTTAGGGCCTTTCTCTGGAAACACCATATATTTT.

A few counts support this clone. V usage is TRBV29-1 and J usage is TRBJ1-1, with 9 bases matching TRBD1. The length of the CDR3 is 13 residues. V shed 4 bases and J 0 bases; nucleotides not matched to a gene: 0. CDR1 and CDR2 from the germline V gene are SQVTM and ANQGSEA. This CDR3 reads CSVGTGVNTEAFF. As DNA, the CDR3 is TGCAGCGTTGGGACAGGGGTGAACACTGAAGCTTTCTTT. The entire variable domain, with the rest obtained from reference TRBV29-1 and TRBJ1-1, is as follows: SAVISQKPSRDICQRGTSLTIQCQVDSQVTMMFWYRQQPGQSLTLIATANQGSEATYESGFVIDKFPISRPNLTFSTLTVSNMSPEDSSIYLCSVGTGVNTEAFFGQGTRLTVV.

This clone showed up just a few times. DNA for the CDR3: TGTGCCAGCAGCTTGGCCGGGGTAGCGGGAGGGGCAGATACGCAGTATTTT. Translated: CASSLAGVAGGADTQYF. The chain is built from TRBV5-6 and TRBJ2-3, with 11 bases lining up with TRBD2. The CDR3 extends over 17 amino acids. The J segment lost 4 bases and the V segment lost 0 bases, leaving 7 bases of the junction unmatched. From germline, CDR1 is SGHDT and CDR2 YYEEEE.

This chain connects TRBV4-1 to TRBJ2-7; 7 bases line up with TRBD2. In germline, CDR1 is MGHRA, CDR2 YSYEKL. V lost 4 bases and J lost 5; bases outside the gene matches: 8. CDR3 size: 14 residues. The DNA of the CDR3 is TGCGCCAGCAGCCTAGTGGGGGGGTTGGACGAGCAGTACTTC. Its translation is CASSLVGGLDEQYF.